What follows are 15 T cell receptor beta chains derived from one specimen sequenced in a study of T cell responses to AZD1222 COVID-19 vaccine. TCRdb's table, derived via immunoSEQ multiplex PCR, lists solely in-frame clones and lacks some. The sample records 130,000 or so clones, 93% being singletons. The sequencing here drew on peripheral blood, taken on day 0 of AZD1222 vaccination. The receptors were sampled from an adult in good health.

The CDR3, as DNA: TGCAGCGTGCAGAGCTCCTACGAGCAGTACTTC. Protein: CSVQSSYEQYF. The genes are TRBV29-1 and TRBJ2-7; D is uncertain. The V gene's germline CDR1 is SQVTM and CDR2 ANQGSEA. The germline V and J ends were trimmed by 6 bases and 0 bases, with 6 bases remaining between them. The CDR3 length is 11 residues.

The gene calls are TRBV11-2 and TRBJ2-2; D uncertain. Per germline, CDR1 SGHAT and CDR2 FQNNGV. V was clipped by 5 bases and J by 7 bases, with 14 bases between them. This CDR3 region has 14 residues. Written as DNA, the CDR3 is TGTGCCAGCAGCCGCGGTCCAGCGAACGGGGAGCTGTTTTTT. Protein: CASSRGPANGELFF.

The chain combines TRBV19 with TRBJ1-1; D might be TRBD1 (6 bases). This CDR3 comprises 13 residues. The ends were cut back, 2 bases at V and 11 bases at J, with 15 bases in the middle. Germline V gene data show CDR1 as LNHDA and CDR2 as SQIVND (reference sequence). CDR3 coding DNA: TGTGCCAGTAGTATATATACAGGGCATGAGGCTTTCTTT. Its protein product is CASSIYTGHEAFF.

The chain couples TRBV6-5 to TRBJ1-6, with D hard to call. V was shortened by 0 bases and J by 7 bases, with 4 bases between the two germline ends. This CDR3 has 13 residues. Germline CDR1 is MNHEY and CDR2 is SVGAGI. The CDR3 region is CASSYSSNSPLHF. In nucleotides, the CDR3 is TGTGCCAGCAGTTACTCGAGCAATTCACCCCTCCACTTT.

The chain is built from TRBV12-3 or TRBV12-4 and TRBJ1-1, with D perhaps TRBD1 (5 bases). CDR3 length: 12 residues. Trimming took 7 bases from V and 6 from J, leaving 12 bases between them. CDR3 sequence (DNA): TGTGCCAGCACCGCAGGGAGATCTGAAGCTTTCTTT. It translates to CASTAGRSEAFF.

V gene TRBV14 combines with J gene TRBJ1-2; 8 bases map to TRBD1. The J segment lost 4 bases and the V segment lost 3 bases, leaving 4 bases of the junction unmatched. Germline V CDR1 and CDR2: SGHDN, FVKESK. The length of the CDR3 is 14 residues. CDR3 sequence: CASSHGQGGYGYTF. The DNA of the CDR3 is TGTGCCAGCAGCCACGGACAGGGAGGCTATGGCTACACCTTC.

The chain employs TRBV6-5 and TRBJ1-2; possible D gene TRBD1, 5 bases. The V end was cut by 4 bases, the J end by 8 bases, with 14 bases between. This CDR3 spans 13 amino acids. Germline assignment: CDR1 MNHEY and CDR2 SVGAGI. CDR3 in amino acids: CASSSLAGWGYTF. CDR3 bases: TGTGCCAGCAGTTCACTCGCAGGGTGGGGCTACACCTTC.

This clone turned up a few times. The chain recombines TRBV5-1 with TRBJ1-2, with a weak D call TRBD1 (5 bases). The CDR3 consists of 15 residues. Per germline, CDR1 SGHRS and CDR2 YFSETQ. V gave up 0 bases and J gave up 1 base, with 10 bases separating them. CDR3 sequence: CASSLGGTVNYGYTF. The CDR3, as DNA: TGCGCCAGCAGCTTGGGCGGGACGGTTAACTATGGCTACACCTTC.

The CDR3 DNA reads as TGTGCCAGCTCACCCGGAGAGGGGTTGAAGCAGTACTTC. This sequence encodes CASSPGEGLKQYF. The rearrangement uses TRBV18 and TRBJ2-7, with D possibly being TRBD1 or TRBD2 (5 bases each). This CDR3 is built from 13 residues. Between the trimmed V and J ends, which lost 3 bases and 8 bases, there was a span of 14 bases. The germline V gene has CDR1 KGHSH and CDR2 LQKENI. Together with reference TRBV18 and TRBJ2-7, the CDR3 gives the full variable domain: NAGVMQNPRHLVRRRGQEARLRCSPMKGHSHVYWYRQLPEEGLKFMVYLQKENIIDESGMPKERFSAEFPKEGPSILRIQQVVRGDSAAYFCASSPGEGLKQYFGPGTRLTVT.

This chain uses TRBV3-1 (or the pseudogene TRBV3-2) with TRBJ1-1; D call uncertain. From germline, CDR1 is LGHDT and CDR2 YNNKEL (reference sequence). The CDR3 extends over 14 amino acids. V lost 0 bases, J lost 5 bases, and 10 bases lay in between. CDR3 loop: CASSQDRGTTEAFF. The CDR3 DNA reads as TGTGCCAGCAGCCAAGATCGAGGAACTACTGAAGCTTTCTTT.

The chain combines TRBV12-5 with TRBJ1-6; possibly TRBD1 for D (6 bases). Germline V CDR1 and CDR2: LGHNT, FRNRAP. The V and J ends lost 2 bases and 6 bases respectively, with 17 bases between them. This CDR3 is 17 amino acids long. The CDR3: CASGLFLGRGLNSPLHF. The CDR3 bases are TGTGCTAGTGGTTTGTTTTTGGGCCGGGGGCTTAATTCACCCCTCCACTTT. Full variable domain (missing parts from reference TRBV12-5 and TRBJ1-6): DARVTQTPRHKVTEMGQEVTMRCQPILGHNTVFWYRQTMMQGLELLAYFRNRAPLDDSGMPKDRFSAEMPDATLATLKIQPSEPRDSAVYFCASGLFLGRGLNSPLHFGNGTRLTVT.

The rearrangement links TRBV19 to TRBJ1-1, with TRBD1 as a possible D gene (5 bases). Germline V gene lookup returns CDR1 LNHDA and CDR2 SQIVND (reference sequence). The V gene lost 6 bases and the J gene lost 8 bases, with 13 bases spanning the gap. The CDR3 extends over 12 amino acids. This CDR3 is CASRDRTTEAFF. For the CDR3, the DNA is TGTGCCAGTAGGGACCGGACAACGGAAGCTTTCTTT.

CDR3 DNA sequence: TGTGCCAGCAGCCTACAGGACATAACTGGCACTGAAGCTTTCTTT. It encodes CASSLQDITGTEAFF. The gene calls are TRBV11-2 and TRBJ1-1, with D possibly being TRBD1 (5 bases). This CDR3 contains 15 residues. Trimming pared 5 bases from V and 4 bases from J, leaving 17 bases between. From germline, CDR1 is SGHAT and CDR2 FQNNGV.

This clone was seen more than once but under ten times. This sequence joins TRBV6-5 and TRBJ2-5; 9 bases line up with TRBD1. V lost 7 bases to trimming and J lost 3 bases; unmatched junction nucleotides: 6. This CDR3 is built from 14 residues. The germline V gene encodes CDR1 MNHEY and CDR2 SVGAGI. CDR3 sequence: CASISGQGKETQYF. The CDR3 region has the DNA TGTGCCAGCATCTCCGGACAGGGGAAAGAGACCCAGTACTTC.

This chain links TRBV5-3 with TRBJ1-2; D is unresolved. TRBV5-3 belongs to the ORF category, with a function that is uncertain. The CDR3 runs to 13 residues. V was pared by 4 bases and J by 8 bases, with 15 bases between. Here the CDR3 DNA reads TGTGCCAGAAGCCCGGACGGCCCGGAAGGCTACACCTTC. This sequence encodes CARSPDGPEGYTF.